The 8 T cell receptor beta chains presented below share a single source sample, sequenced in a study of T cells after yellow fever vaccination (dated by TCRdb to about 2019). Taken with the paper, the label for treatment or condition translates to: live attenuated yellow fever vaccine strain. Library construction relied on 5' RACE. TCRdb names Illumina HiSeq 2500 as the instrument used. The public reads were quality trimmed at Q25 with fastp and then assembled into clones with MiXCR by TCRdb, keeping productive beta chains. Rows merge per CDR3 protein into single entries with the most common DNA and genes. Here the sample has roughly 150,000 distinct CDR3 sequences; 5% to 8% occur a single time. The biggest ten clones account for under 0.7% of the sample. The material was CD4+ T cells sorted from PBMCs, obtained 10 days after the yellow fever booster vaccination. The receptors originated from a young man who received the YFV17D yellow fever vaccine.

There are many counts of this clonotype. The chain recombines TRBV24-1 with TRBJ2-3, with 8 bases fitting TRBD1. The CDR3 is 16 amino acids. The junction had 7 bases not matched to a gene; V was cut back by 2 bases and J by 4 bases. Germline loops: CDR1 KGHDR, CDR2 SFDVKD. The CDR3 coding sequence is TGTGCCACCAGTGATTCGGACAGGGTGGGGTCAGATACGCAGTATTTT. This gives the protein CATSDSDRVGSDTQYF.

There are many counts of this clonotype. The genes are TRBV6-2 or TRBV6-3 and TRBJ2-1, with D perhaps matching TRBD2 (5 bases). Trimming left V 5 bases short and J 6 bases short, with 11 bases between. Per the germline V gene, CDR1 is MNHEY and CDR2 is SVGEGT. The CDR3 has 13 residues. As DNA, the CDR3 is TGTGCCAGCAGTCGGACTGCCCCCAATGAGCAGTTCTTC. Translated: CASSRTAPNEQFF.

This clonotype was detected many times. For the CDR3, the DNA is TGTGCCAGCAGCGACCGGGACAGGGGACGCTACGAGCAGTACTTC. This translates into CASSDRDRGRYEQYF. The chain uses TRBV5-6 and TRBJ2-7, with 10 bases fitting TRBD1. The CDR3 contains 15 residues. V shed 4 bases, J shed 3 bases, and the junction held 7 bases outside the gene matches. The germline V gene has CDR1 SGHDT and CDR2 YYEEEE.

This clonotype has a count of ten or more. The chain couples TRBV9 to TRBJ2-7; TRBD2 aligns across 7 bases. In germline, CDR1 is SGDLS, CDR2 YYNGEE. CDR3 length: 14 amino acids. The J segment lost 5 bases and the V segment lost 0 bases, leaving 5 bases of the junction unmatched. The CDR3: CASSVAGGVHEQYF. CDR3 DNA: TGTGCCAGCAGCGTAGCTGGGGGGGTCCACGAGCAGTACTTC.

This clonotype was recorded many times. The chain is built from TRBV7-8 and TRBJ2-7; 8 nucleotides line up with TRBD1. The CDR3 sequence is 15 residues long. Germline CDR1 is SGHVS and CDR2 is FQNEAQ. V was pared by 2 bases and J by 3 bases, with 6 bases of the junction left unmatched. Written as DNA, the CDR3 is TGTGCCAGCAGCTTAATTCCGGACAGGGACTACGAGCAGTACTTC. Protein: CASSLIPDRDYEQYF.

This clonotype was seen repeatedly, ten times or more. The chain joins TRBV28 to TRBJ1-6, with D hard to call. Germline V gene sequence: CDR1 MDHEN, CDR2 SYDVKM. This CDR3 has 13 residues. With 6 bases removed from V and 4 bases from J, the gap between germline ends came to 7 bases. CDR3 in amino acids: CASRDVYNSPLHF. CDR3 nucleotide sequence: TGTGCCAGCAGGGACGTATATAATTCACCCCTCCACTTT.

This clonotype has at least ten counts. The genes are TRBV6-5 and TRBJ2-7; D unclear. The CDR3 is made up of 12 amino acids. Trimming removed 4 bases at V and 0 bases at J, with 4 bases between. Per the germline V gene, CDR1 is MNHEY and CDR2 is SVGAGI. The CDR3 nucleotides read TGTGCCAGCAGTTCCAACTCCTACGAGCAGTACTTC. It translates to CASSSNSYEQYF.

Concerning this clonotype itself: A single base separates this from a much larger clone, so it may be a read error. The rearrangement uses TRBV20-1 and TRBJ2-1; D is perhaps TRBD2 (6 bases). The CDR3 sequence is 15 residues long. Germline V gives CDR1 DFQATT, CDR2 SNEGSKA (reference sequence). The CDR3 nucleotides read TGCGGTGCTAGAGCGGCGGCGGGAAGAAGTAGTGAGCAGTTCTTC. Its translation is CGARAAAGRSSEQFF.